This is a list of T cell receptor beta chains from one sample in a study of cytomegalovirus exposure and HLA in healthy donors. The protocol was immunoSEQ multiplex PCR, while the TCRdb copy is restricted to in-frame clones and leaves out a portion. The sample lists about 190,000 clones; 75% to 90% were seen once. The specimen sequenced was PBMCs. The receptors were sampled from a man aged 18 to 35 in good health and CMV-seropositive. The CDR3 runs from the conserved cysteine through the conserved F or W. D genes are given only for firm matches. Size is omitted from some rows. Given values are once, few, many or a class for expanded clones.

D	V	J	size	CDR3	DNA
-	TRBV9	TRBJ2-1	-	CASSVDSTSYNEQFF	TGTGCCAGCAGCGTAGACTCAACTTCCTACAATGAGCAGTTCTTC
TRBD1	TRBV5-5	TRBJ2-7	few	CASSVDRAYEQYF	TGTGCCAGCAGCGTTGACAGGGCGTACGAGCAGTACTTC
-	TRBV18	TRBJ2-2	-	CASSPVTNTGELFF	TGTGCCAGCTCACCAGTTACGAACACCGGGGAGCTGTTTTTT
TRBD2	TRBV2	TRBJ2-1	-	CASTLSGTYNEQFF	TGTGCCAGCACCCTTAGCGGGACGTACAATGAGCAGTTCTTC
-	TRBV1	TRBJ2-7	-	CTSSQEGRGKCEQYF	TGCACCAGCAGCCAAGAAGGCAGGGGAAAATGCGAGCAGTACTTC
TRBD1	TRBV28	TRBJ1-4	-	CASSSRTGRGEKLFF	TGTGCCAGCAGTTCGCGGACAGGGCGGGGTGAAAAACTGTTTTTT
-	TRBV30	TRBJ1-3	-	CAWSAGLRNTIYF	TGTGCCTGGAGCGCCGGTCTGAGAAACACCATATATTTT
-	TRBV6-5	TRBJ1-1	many	CASRGGGAGDTEAFF	TGTGCCAGCAGGGGAGGGGGTGCAGGCGACACTGAAGCTTTCTTT
-	TRBV5-1	TRBJ2-7	medium-sized	CASSLLGGTYEQYF	TGCGCCAGCAGCTTGTTGGGCGGGACGTACGAGCAGTACTTC
TRBD2	TRBV28	TRBJ2-1	-	CATGLGRAGEQFF	TGTGCCACAGGATTGGGGAGGGCCGGAGAGCAGTTCTTC
TRBD2	TRBV7-9	TRBJ2-2	-	CASRIAGGPRGELFF	TGTGCCAGCAGAATAGCGGGAGGGCCACGCGGGGAGCTGTTTTTT
-	TRBV5-1	TRBJ1-1	-	CASSLGQTNTEAFF	TGCGCCAGCAGCTTGGGACAGACGAACACTGAAGCTTTCTTT
TRBD2	TRBV2	TRBJ2-7	few	CASTASGPYEQYF	TGTGCCAGCACGGCTAGCGGGCCCTACGAGCAGTACTTC
TRBD2	TRBV4-3	TRBJ2-7	-	CASSQAAGGPLGEQYF	TGCGCCAGCAGCCAAGCTGCGGGGGGCCCGTTGGGCGAGCAGTACTTC
-	TRBV19	TRBJ2-7	-	CASSIGGPDGVSYEQYF	TGTGCCAGTAGTATAGGTGGGCCTGACGGGGTCTCCTACGAGCAGTACTTC
-	TRBV2	TRBJ1-4	-	CASSKGLEEKLFF	TGTGCCAGCAGTAAGGGGCTTGAGGAAAAACTGTTTTTT
-	TRBV19	TRBJ2-2	-	CASRKDSTGELFF	TGTGCCAGTAGGAAGGACAGCACCGGGGAGCTGTTTTTT
-	TRBV19	TRBJ1-2	once	CASSPGGDGYTF	TGTGCCAGTAGCCCCGGAGGGGATGGCTACACCTTC
-	TRBV5-1	TRBJ1-2	-	CASSLTGRDNYGYTF	TGCGCCAGCAGCTTGACTGGGAGGGATAACTATGGCTACACCTTC
TRBD2	TRBV7-2	TRBJ2-7	-	CASSWGSGSGSYEQYF	TGTGCCAGCAGCTGGGGGTCGGGTAGCGGGAGCTACGAGCAGTACTTC
TRBD2	TRBV29-1	TRBJ2-7	-	CSVAPRLAGYEQYF	TGCAGCGTTGCCCCAAGACTAGCGGGATACGAGCAGTACTTC
-	TRBV5-4	TRBJ1-2	-	CASTWGGAPANYGYTF	TGTGCCAGCACCTGGGGGGGGGCACCGGCTAACTATGGCTACACCTTC
TRBD2	TRBV5-4	TRBJ2-7	-	CASSSGLAADNEQYF	TGTGCCAGCAGCTCTGGACTAGCGGCGGACAACGAGCAGTACTTC
-	TRBV7-2	TRBJ2-1	-	CASSLGSGPYNEQFF	TGTGCCAGCAGCTTAGGCTCTGGCCCGTACAATGAGCAGTTCTTC
-	TRBV7-6	TRBJ1-1	-	CASSADLNTEAFF	TGTGCCAGCAGCGCGGATCTGAACACTGAAGCTTTCTTT
-	TRBV19	TRBJ2-2	few	CASSTRAHGELFF	TGTGCCAGTAGTACCCGAGCCCACGGGGAGCTGTTTTTT
TRBD1	TRBV19	TRBJ1-4	-	CASDRVWSKLFF	TGTGCCAGTGACAGGGTTTGGTCCAAACTGTTTTTT
-	TRBV9	TRBJ2-1	-	CASSSPSDNEQFF	TGTGCCAGCAGCAGTCCAAGCGACAATGAGCAGTTCTTC
TRBD1	TRBV9	TRBJ2-7	-	CASSQTGGHVYEQYF	TGTGCCAGCAGCCAGACAGGGGGCCACGTCTACGAGCAGTACTTC
TRBD1	TRBV28	TRBJ1-5	-	CASSATGWNQPQHF	TGTGCCAGCAGTGCGACAGGGTGGAATCAGCCCCAGCATTTT
-	TRBV6-6	TRBJ1-2	-	CASSYSGGTGYTF	TGTGCCAGCAGTTACTCGGGGGGGACAGGCTACACCTTC
TRBD1	TRBV27	TRBJ1-2	-	CASSLTGQDGGYTF	TGTGCCAGCAGTTTAACCGGACAGGATGGTGGCTACACCTTC
-	TRBV6-6	TRBJ2-1	-	CASSYGGGTYNEQFF	TGTGCCAGCAGTTACGGCGGCGGAACCTACAATGAGCAGTTCTTC
-	TRBV29-1	TRBJ1-2	-	CSVDRGIYGYTF	TGCAGCGTTGATAGGGGGATATATGGCTACACCTTC
-	TRBV7-9	TRBJ1-4	-	CASSLGVGTGNEKLFF	TGTGCCAGCAGCTTAGGGGTCGGGACTGGGAACGAAAAACTGTTTTTT
-	TRBV14	TRBJ1-4	-	CASSQDLSGLNEKLFF	TGTGCCAGCAGCCAAGATCTGTCAGGATTGAATGAAAAACTGTTTTTT
-	TRBV29-1	TRBJ1-2	once	CSVDNLASGYGYTF	TGCAGCGTTGATAATTTAGCGTCTGGCTATGGCTACACCTTC
-	TRBV28	TRBJ1-2	-	CASSLLPLGGVNYGYTF	TGTGCCAGCAGTTTATTACCCCTGGGGGGAGTGAATTATGGCTACACCTTC
TRBD2	TRBV11-2	TRBJ2-7	few	CASSHSGEQYF	TGTGCCAGCAGCCATAGCGGGGAGCAGTACTTC
-	TRBV4-3	TRBJ1-3	-	CASSQGGQGTGNTIYF	TGCGCCAGCAGCCAAGGGGGGCAGGGAACCGGAAACACCATATATTTT
TRBD2	TRBV7-6	TRBJ2-2	-	CASTQGVAGGNTGELFF	TGTGCCAGCACCCAAGGGGTAGCGGGAGGGAACACCGGGGAGCTGTTTTTT
TRBD1	TRBV15	TRBJ1-4	many	CATTSTPGTGDAKLFF	TGTGCCACCACCTCGACCCCGGGGACAGGGGATGCAAAACTGTTTTTT
-	TRBV5-6	TRBJ2-7	few	CASRFGLMYEQYF	TGTGCCAGCAGGTTCGGACTGATGTACGAGCAGTACTTC
TRBD1	TRBV19	TRBJ2-1	-	CASSIRGDRVNYEQFF	TGTGCCAGTAGTATAAGGGGGGACAGGGTGAACTATGAGCAGTTCTTC
-	TRBV14	TRBJ2-5	once	CASSQDRWEETQYF	TGTGCCAGCAGCCAAGATCGTTGGGAGGAGACCCAGTACTTC
-	TRBV27	TRBJ1-2	-	CASSFPGGYGYTF	TGTGCCAGCAGTTTCCCAGGAGGCTATGGCTACACCTTC
-	TRBV28	TRBJ2-2	few	CASSLRTRGDTGELFF	TGTGCCAGCAGTTTACGGACCAGGGGGGATACCGGGGAGCTGTTTTTT
-	TRBV2	TRBJ1-2	-	CASSSQLNYGYTF	TGTGCCAGCAGTTCTCAGTTGAACTATGGCTACACCTTC
TRBD1	TRBV6-5	TRBJ1-4	-	CASSRTGTGVEKLFF	TGTGCCAGCAGCCGGACCGGGACAGGGGTAGAAAAACTGTTTTTT
TRBD1	TRBV28	TRBJ2-2	once	CASWEGQGGTGELFF	TGTGCCAGCTGGGAGGGACAGGGTGGTACCGGGGAGCTGTTTTTT
-	TRBV7-2	TRBJ2-7	-	CASSLRLVWYEQYF	TGTGCCAGCAGCCTCCGACTAGTCTGGTACGAGCAGTACTTC
TRBD2	TRBV20-1	TRBJ2-7	-	CSPGGGNEQYF	TGCAGTCCCGGGGGGGGAAACGAGCAGTACTTC
TRBD1	TRBV4-1	TRBJ1-4	-	CASSQESGQGIRNEKLFF	TGCGCCAGCAGCCAAGAATCGGGACAGGGTATTCGGAATGAAAAACTGTTTTTT
-	TRBV7-6	TRBJ2-1	few	CASSLKSESGGYNEQFF	TGTGCCAGCAGCTTAAAGTCTGAGTCCGGGGGTTACAATGAGCAGTTCTTC
TRBD2	TRBV2	TRBJ2-7	-	CASMGLAGSYEQYF	TGTGCCAGCATGGGCCTAGCGGGGAGCTACGAGCAGTACTTC
-	TRBV29-1	TRBJ1-2	-	CSVEDSIQGRANYGYTF	TGCAGCGTTGAAGATTCAATACAGGGAAGAGCTAACTATGGCTACACCTTC
-	TRBV27	TRBJ2-7	-	CASALGAHYEQYF	TGTGCCAGCGCCTTGGGGGCCCACTACGAGCAGTACTTC
-	TRBV30	TRBJ2-7	-	CAWNPARSGSYEQYF	TGTGCCTGGAACCCGGCGCGTAGCGGCTCCTACGAGCAGTACTTC
TRBD2	TRBV7-2	TRBJ2-7	-	CASSLGLAGAYEQYF	TGTGCCAGCAGCTTAGGCCTAGCGGGGGCCTACGAGCAGTACTTC
TRBD1	TRBV2	TRBJ1-1	-	CASRAEGQGAGRGTEAFF	TGTGCCAGCAGAGCCGAAGGACAGGGGGCCGGGAGGGGCACTGAAGCTTTCTTT